The 11 T cell receptor beta chains below all came from one sample that was sequenced in a study of metastatic and nonmetastatic thyroid tumors. TCRdb reprocessed the PCR reads via MiXCR. The sample holds about 92,000 clones, just under 15% seen once. All patients were untreated before thyroid surgery. Material: blood. These receptors were taken from a female donor with papillary thyroid cancer or a benign thyroid nodule (not recorded which). Some clones in this sample may be carry-over from other donors' samples.

This clone was picked up a small number of times. One end of the junction is discordant with germline, which a read error may explain. The chain recombines TRBV10-1 with TRBJ1-1; D is undetermined. The CDR3 loop spans 16 amino acids. In germline, CDR1 is WNHNN, CDR2 SYGVQD (reference sequence). Here the CDR3 reads CASSGPTVAVYTEAFF. Written as DNA, the CDR3 is TGCGCCAGCAGTGGGCCTACCGTAGCCGTTTACACTGAAGCCTTCTTT.

This clone was found many times. The gene calls are TRBV3-1 and TRBJ2-2; the D is unclear. CDR1 and CDR2 (germline): LGHDT, YNNKEL (reference sequence). V was cut by 3 bases and J by 6 bases, with 5 bases left in between. CDR3 length: 12 amino acids. The CDR3 protein is CASSHPPGELFF. CDR3 coding DNA: TGTGCCAGCAGCCACCCCCCCGGGGAGCTGTTTTTT. Variable domain in full (rest from reference TRBV3-1 and TRBJ2-2): DTAVSQTPKYLVTQMGNDKSIKCEQNLGHDTMYWYKQDSKKFLKIMFSYNNKELIINETVPNRFSPKSPDKAHLNLHINSLELGDSAVYFCASSHPPGELFFGEGSRLTVL.

This clone was found many times. Other DNA sequences from this sample encode an identical CDR3 as well. This chain joins TRBV18 and TRBJ1-2, with 9 bases matching TRBD1. V lost 6 bases, J lost 2 bases, and 4 bases stayed unmatched. This CDR3 is built from 14 residues. Germline V CDR1 and CDR2: KGHSH, LQKENI. The CDR3 here is CASSPGTGNYGYTF. As DNA, the CDR3 is TGTGCCAGCTCCCCCGGGACAGGGAACTATGGCTACACCTTC.

The chain links TRBV15 to TRBJ1-2; 7 positions agree with TRBD1. The CDR3 length is 15 residues. V gave up 5 bases and J gave up 0 bases; unmatched junction bases: 6. Looked up from germline, CDR1 is LNHNV and CDR2 is YYDKDF (reference sequence). The CDR3 protein is CATSVGQPANYGYTF. The CDR3 DNA is TGTGCCACCAGCGTGGGACAGCCCGCTAACTATGGCTACACCTTC.

This clone occurred many times. The chain is built from TRBV4-1 and TRBJ1-1, with 9 bases aligning to TRBD1. Germline V gene sequence: CDR1 MGHRA, CDR2 YSYEKL. With V trimmed by 8 bases and J by 2 bases, 15 bases remained unmatched. The CDR3 has 17 residues. In DNA form, the CDR3 reads TGCGCCAGCGGCTTCATAGGGACAGGGAGGTCAAACACTGAAGCTTTCTTT. Its protein product is CASGFIGTGRSNTEAFF.

At least ten counts were recorded for this clone. The chain joins TRBV2 to TRBJ2-7; D not certain. Trimming removed 3 bases at V and 7 bases at J, with 13 bases between. The CDR3 runs 13 residues. The germline CDR1 and CDR2 sequences are SNHLY and FYNNEI. CDR3 nucleotide sequence: TGTGCCAGCAGTGAGGCCTCACCTTGGGAGCAGTACTTC. It encodes CASSEASPWEQYF.

This clone was detected many times. This rearrangement joins TRBV7-2 to TRBJ1-5; possible D gene TRBD1, 5 bases. Germline V gene sequence: CDR1 SGHTA, CDR2 FQGNSA. The CDR3 covers 15 residues. The germline V and J ends were trimmed by 1 base and 7 bases, with 14 bases remaining between them. CDR3 in amino acids: CASSLVSGREQPQHF. DNA of the CDR3: TGTGCCAGCAGCTTAGTATCGGGGCGAGAGCAGCCCCAGCATTTT.

This clone occurred many times. The CDR3 region is CASSLREGSGYNSPLHF. CDR3 DNA sequence: TGCGCCAGCAGCTTGAGAGAGGGGTCGGGCTATAATTCACCCCTCCACTTT. V gene TRBV5-1 combines with J gene TRBJ1-6, with D possibly being TRBD1 (5 bases). Germline CDR1 SGHRS, CDR2 YFSETQ. V was pared by 1 base and J by 3 bases, with 14 bases between. This CDR3 has 17 residues.

At least ten counts were recorded for this clone. Different DNA sequences within this sample yield the same CDR3. CDR3 amino acids: CASSLGGGEQYF. Here the CDR3 DNA reads TGTGCCAGCAGTTTAGGGGGGGGCGAGCAGTACTTC. The genes are TRBV28 and TRBJ2-7; 7 nucleotides agree with TRBD2. The CDR3 has 12 amino acids. Trimming at V came to 2 bases and at J to 6 bases, leaving 1 base not matched to a gene. Germline CDR1 reads MDHEN; CDR2 reads SYDVKM.

As to this clone: The junction differs from germline at one of its ends, possibly a read error. The V call is TRBV27, the J call TRBJ2-3; D is perhaps TRBD2 (6 bases). The CDR3 sequence is 16 residues long. Germline V gives CDR1 MNHEY, CDR2 SMNVEV (reference sequence). CDR3 in amino acids: CASSLTGVIDTDTKYF. The CDR3 bases are TGTGCCAGCAGTTTAACGGGGGTTATCGACACAGATACGAAGTATTTT.

This clone was seen ten or more times. The chain recombines TRBV20-1 with TRBJ1-2, with TRBD1 identical over 7 bases. Germline CDR1 DFQATT, CDR2 SNEGSKA (reference sequence). Germline trimming cut 0 bases from V and 8 bases from J; bases unmatched to any gene: 12. The CDR3 has 15 residues. DNA for the CDR3: TGCAGTGCTAGAGACCTTATACAGGGGCAAAGGGGCTACACCTTC. Protein sequence: CSARDLIQGQRGYTF.